The clone carrying this T cell receptor (beta chain) was counted a few times. Its antigen is unidentified. The data originate from a study of cytomegalovirus exposure and HLA in healthy donors. PCR was performed using 60 Vbeta and 13 Jbeta primers. Produced via immunoSEQ multiplex PCR; TCRdb's table is partial and in-frame only. The sample has fewer than 80,000 clones; roughly 70% are singletons. Study observations and caveats: Cytomegalovirus-associated TCR beta chains were listed, numbering 164. Later findings reportedly placed an Asian-associated ancestry cluster below the approximately 650-donor mean for N-insertions.

This TCR was sampled from a man in his fifties or sixties in good health and CMV-seropositive. The sequenced sample was PBMCs.

CDR3: CASSDPNNGLAKYNEQFF. CDR3 nucleotides: TGTGCCAGCAGTGATCCCAACAATGGACTAGCGAAATACAATGAGCAGTTCTTC. The chain has TRBV25-1 and TRBJ2-1; 9 nucleotides match TRBD2. Per germline, CDR1 MGHDK and CDR2 SYGVNS. The V and J ends lost 3 bases and 4 bases, in that order; junction bases with no gene match: 13. There are 18 residues in the CDR3. The complete variable domain, with remaining parts taken from reference TRBV25-1 and TRBJ2-1, reads EADIYQTPRYLVIGTGKKITLECSQTMGHDKMYWYQQDPGMELHLIHYSYGVNSTEKGDLSSESTVSRIRTEHFPLTLESARPSHTSQYLCASSDPNNGLAKYNEQFFGPGTRLTVL.